A selection of T cell receptor beta chains follows, all from one sample in a study of blood T cell repertoires in COVID-19. Profiling relied on immunoSEQ multiplex PCR, and the TCRdb table lists in-frame clones only, not all of them. The sample has around 270,000 clones, around nine tenths seen once. Sequenced sample: peripheral blood. The source is a woman aged 60-70 years with COVID-19, enrolled during active disease. Each CDR3 is given with its conserved first and last residue. The order of the fields is clone size, D gene, J gene, V gene, CDR3 protein, CDR3 DNA. D genes are given only for firm matches. Clone size, where shown, is once, few, many, or a class for clones that have expanded.

abundance: NA
d_gene: NA
j_gene: TRBJ1-6
v_gene: TRBV18
CDR3aa: CASSPQGDSPLHF
CDR3nt: TGTGCCAGCTCACCACAGGGAGATTCACCCCTCCACTTT

abundance: NA
d_gene: NA
j_gene: TRBJ1-4
v_gene: TRBV19
CDR3aa: CASNRGQGGEKLFF
CDR3nt: TGTGCCAGTAACCGAGGGCAGGGAGGCGAAAAACTGTTTTTT

abundance: once
d_gene: NA
j_gene: TRBJ2-5
v_gene: TRBV6-2/TRBV6-3
CDR3aa: CASSYPRIVETQYF
CDR3nt: TGTGCCAGCAGTTACCCCAGGATCGTGGAGACCCAGTACTTC

abundance: few
d_gene: NA
j_gene: TRBJ1-5
v_gene: TRBV25-1
CDR3aa: CASSDIQPQHF
CDR3nt: TGTGCCAGCAGTGATATACAGCCCCAGCATTTT

abundance: NA
d_gene: TRBD1
j_gene: TRBJ2-3
v_gene: TRBV29-1
CDR3aa: CSVLAVNRGDTQYF
CDR3nt: TGCAGCGTTCTCGCCGTAAACAGGGGAGATACGCAGTATTTT

abundance: NA
d_gene: NA
j_gene: TRBJ1-1
v_gene: TRBV7-2
CDR3aa: CASSLVVTGNTEAFF
CDR3nt: TGTGCCAGCAGCTTAGTAGTAACAGGGAACACTGAAGCTTTCTTT

abundance: NA
d_gene: TRBD2
j_gene: TRBJ2-3
v_gene: TRBV28
CDR3aa: CASRERESAPDTQYF
CDR3nt: TGTGCCAGCAGGGAGCGGGAGTCCGCTCCTGATACGCAGTATTTT

abundance: once
d_gene: NA
j_gene: TRBJ1-2
v_gene: TRBV5-6
CDR3aa: CASSLITRQYNYGYTF
CDR3nt: TGTGCCAGCAGCTTAATTACCCGACAGTATAACTATGGCTACACCTTC

abundance: few
d_gene: TRBD2
j_gene: TRBJ2-3
v_gene: TRBV4-1
CDR3aa: CASSQDKASGSPTDTQYF
CDR3nt: TGCGCCAGCAGCCAAGACAAGGCTAGCGGGAGTCCCACAGATACGCAGTATTTT

abundance: NA
d_gene: TRBD2
j_gene: TRBJ2-1
v_gene: TRBV30
CDR3aa: CAWNSGNYNEQFF
CDR3nt: TGTGCCTGGAATAGCGGGAACTACAATGAGCAGTTCTTC

abundance: NA
d_gene: TRBD2
j_gene: TRBJ2-1
v_gene: TRBV7-2
CDR3aa: CASTPSGGREAGEQFF
CDR3nt: TGTGCCAGCACCCCTTCCGGCGGGAGGGAAGCGGGTGAGCAGTTCTTC

abundance: NA
d_gene: NA
j_gene: TRBJ1-1
v_gene: TRBV11-2
CDR3aa: CASSPLTGNTEAFF
CDR3nt: TGTGCCAGCAGCCCTTTGACAGGGAACACTGAAGCTTTCTTT

abundance: few
d_gene: NA
j_gene: TRBJ2-7
v_gene: TRBV11-2
CDR3aa: CASSSESFYEQYF
CDR3nt: TGTGCCAGCAGCTCCGAGAGTTTTTACGAGCAGTACTTC

abundance: NA
d_gene: NA
j_gene: TRBJ1-4
v_gene: TRBV30
CDR3aa: CAWTDRGGREKLFF
CDR3nt: TGTGCCTGGACCGACCGGGGAGGGAGGGAAAAACTGTTTTTT

abundance: NA
d_gene: TRBD1
j_gene: TRBJ1-3
v_gene: TRBV9
CDR3aa: CASKDRGPTIYF
CDR3nt: TGTGCCAGCAAAGACAGGGGCCCCACCATATATTTT

abundance: once
d_gene: TRBD2
j_gene: TRBJ2-7
v_gene: TRBV28
CDR3aa: CASNPAGGAGGLAGSGEQYF
CDR3nt: TGTGCCAGCAACCCTGCGGGAGGCGCCGGGGGACTAGCGGGATCCGGCGAGCAGTACTTC

abundance: once
d_gene: NA
j_gene: TRBJ1-6
v_gene: TRBV7-7
CDR3aa: CASSFQAGESSYNSPLHF
CDR3nt: TGTGCCAGCAGCTTTCAGGCAGGGGAGAGCTCCTATAATTCACCCCTCCACTTT

abundance: NA
d_gene: TRBD1
j_gene: TRBJ1-2
v_gene: TRBV12-3/TRBV12-4
CDR3aa: CASRADRAHGYTF
CDR3nt: TGTGCCAGCAGGGCGGACAGGGCCCACGGCTACACCTTC

abundance: NA
d_gene: TRBD2
j_gene: TRBJ2-7
v_gene: TRBV3-1/TRBV3-2
CDR3aa: CASSLPGGRAWGEQYF
CDR3nt: TGTGCCAGCAGCCTCCCTGGCGGGAGGGCCTGGGGCGAGCAGTACTTC

abundance: few
d_gene: NA
j_gene: TRBJ1-2
v_gene: TRBV5-8
CDR3aa: CASSPLLGAVVYGYTF
CDR3nt: TGTGCCAGCAGCCCGCTGTTGGGGGCAGTAGTCTATGGCTACACCTTC

abundance: few
d_gene: TRBD2
j_gene: TRBJ2-3
v_gene: TRBV28
CDR3aa: CASRLRTSGRLYTQYF
CDR3nt: TGTGCCAGCAGACTCCGGACTAGCGGGAGATTATATACGCAGTATTTT

abundance: NA
d_gene: NA
j_gene: TRBJ2-7
v_gene: TRBV6-5
CDR3aa: CASSYSGSRNYEQYF
CDR3nt: TGTGCCAGCAGTTACTCGGGCAGCCGAAACTACGAGCAGTACTTC

abundance: NA
d_gene: NA
j_gene: TRBJ2-1
v_gene: TRBV28
CDR3aa: CASSLSRDEQFF
CDR3nt: TGTGCCAGCAGCCTTAGTAGAGATGAGCAGTTCTTC

abundance: NA
d_gene: NA
j_gene: TRBJ1-2
v_gene: TRBV5-1
CDR3aa: CASSLDGSNYGYTF
CDR3nt: TGCGCCAGCAGCTTGGACGGGTCAAACTATGGCTACACCTTC

abundance: few
d_gene: NA
j_gene: TRBJ2-7
v_gene: TRBV6-9
CDR3aa: CATKQGYEQYF
CDR3nt: TGTGCCACCAAACAGGGCTACGAGCAGTACTTC

abundance: NA
d_gene: NA
j_gene: TRBJ1-5
v_gene: TRBV4-1
CDR3aa: CASSQDPNSLSNQPQHF
CDR3nt: TGCGCCAGCAGCCAAGATCCGAATTCCCTAAGCAATCAGCCCCAGCATTTT

abundance: NA
d_gene: TRBD2
j_gene: TRBJ2-3
v_gene: TRBV6-5
CDR3aa: CASSYGRESTDTQYF
CDR3nt: TGTGCCAGCAGTTACGGGCGGGAGAGCACAGATACGCAGTATTTT

abundance: NA
d_gene: TRBD2
j_gene: TRBJ2-7
v_gene: TRBV5-4
CDR3aa: CASSTPGLAGPPHEQYF
CDR3nt: TGTGCCAGCAGCACCCCGGGACTAGCGGGACCTCCTCACGAGCAGTACTTC

abundance: NA
d_gene: NA
j_gene: TRBJ1-5
v_gene: TRBV30
CDR3aa: CACKRAGTHNQPQHF
CDR3nt: TGTGCCTGCAAACGCGCCGGGACACACAATCAGCCCCAGCATTTT

abundance: few
d_gene: NA
j_gene: TRBJ1-2
v_gene: TRBV5-1
CDR3aa: CASSLRGTGTDYGYTF
CDR3nt: TGCGCCAGCAGCTTACGGGGGACCGGGACGGACTATGGCTACACCTTC

abundance: NA
d_gene: TRBD1
j_gene: TRBJ2-7
v_gene: TRBV15
CDR3aa: CATSRDRQGYSRTYEQYF
CDR3nt: TGTGCCACCAGCAGAGACCGACAGGGGTATAGCAGGACCTACGAGCAGTACTTC

abundance: NA
d_gene: NA
j_gene: TRBJ2-7
v_gene: TRBV6-2/TRBV6-3
CDR3aa: CATSGTDPPYEQYF
CDR3nt: TGTGCCACCAGCGGGACAGATCCGCCCTACGAGCAGTACTTC

abundance: NA
d_gene: TRBD1
j_gene: TRBJ1-4
v_gene: TRBV24-1
CDR3aa: CATSGGTDGKLFF
CDR3nt: TGTGCCACCAGTGGAGGGACAGACGGAAAACTGTTTTTT

abundance: many
d_gene: TRBD1
j_gene: TRBJ2-7
v_gene: TRBV18
CDR3aa: CASRNENRGAYEQYF
CDR3nt: TGTGCCAGCCGTAACGAGAACAGGGGCGCCTACGAGCAGTACTTC

abundance: NA
d_gene: NA
j_gene: TRBJ1-6
v_gene: TRBV5-6
CDR3aa: CASSLAYNSPLHF
CDR3nt: TGTGCCAGCAGCTTGGCATATAATTCACCCCTCCACTTT

abundance: NA
d_gene: TRBD2
j_gene: TRBJ2-7
v_gene: TRBV6-5
CDR3aa: CASSYSASGSSEQYF
CDR3nt: TGTGCCAGCAGTTACTCGGCTAGCGGGAGCTCCGAGCAGTACTTC

abundance: NA
d_gene: TRBD2
j_gene: TRBJ2-3
v_gene: TRBV5-1
CDR3aa: CASSAPGLAGPRSSTDTQYF
CDR3nt: TGCGCCAGCAGCGCGCCGGGACTAGCGGGACCCCGATCTAGCACAGATACGCAGTATTTT

abundance: NA
d_gene: NA
j_gene: TRBJ2-7
v_gene: TRBV14
CDR3aa: CASSQDLARDEQYF
CDR3nt: TGTGCCAGCAGCCAAGATCTAGCCCGGGACGAGCAGTACTTC

abundance: NA
d_gene: NA
j_gene: TRBJ1-5
v_gene: TRBV11-2
CDR3aa: CASSLTLSENSNQPQHF
CDR3nt: TGTGCCAGCAGCTTAACCCTCAGCGAAAATAGCAATCAGCCCCAGCATTTT

abundance: NA
d_gene: TRBD2
j_gene: TRBJ2-3
v_gene: TRBV9
CDR3aa: CASSFRLAGGSDTQYF
CDR3nt: TGTGCCAGCAGCTTCCGACTAGCGGGAGGCTCAGATACGCAGTATTTT

abundance: NA
d_gene: TRBD1
j_gene: TRBJ1-6
v_gene: TRBV7-9
CDR3aa: CASSYRPGTDNSPLHF
CDR3nt: TGTGCCAGCAGCTACAGACCCGGGACAGATAATTCACCCCTCCACTTT

abundance: once
d_gene: TRBD2
j_gene: TRBJ2-1
v_gene: TRBV7-9
CDR3aa: CASSLGEGSGWFF
CDR3nt: TGTGCCAGCAGCTTAGGGGAGGGCAGCGGTTGGTTCTTC

abundance: NA
d_gene: NA
j_gene: TRBJ1-1
v_gene: TRBV5-1
CDR3aa: CASSPRDKMNTEAFF
CDR3nt: TGCGCCAGCAGCCCTCGGGACAAGATGAACACTGAAGCTTTCTTT

abundance: NA
d_gene: NA
j_gene: TRBJ2-1
v_gene: TRBV3-1/TRBV3-2
CDR3aa: CASSLHRPREQFF
CDR3nt: TGTGCCAGCAGCCTTCATCGTCCTCGGGAGCAGTTCTTC

abundance: NA
d_gene: NA
j_gene: TRBJ2-1
v_gene: TRBV4-2
CDR3aa: CASSQDRYEQFF
CDR3nt: TGTGCCAGCAGCCAAGATCGGTATGAGCAGTTCTTC

abundance: NA
d_gene: TRBD1
j_gene: TRBJ1-2
v_gene: TRBV7-9
CDR3aa: CASSTISGQSEGYTF
CDR3nt: TGTGCCAGCAGCACCATTTCGGGACAGTCAGAGGGCTACACCTTC

abundance: NA
d_gene: TRBD1
j_gene: TRBJ1-2
v_gene: TRBV27
CDR3aa: CASSVTGSVYGYTF
CDR3nt: TGTGCCAGCAGTGTGACAGGGTCTGTCTATGGCTACACCTTC

abundance: NA
d_gene: NA
j_gene: TRBJ2-1
v_gene: TRBV24-1
CDR3aa: CATSDSRSQLFSYNEQFF
CDR3nt: TGTGCCACCAGTGATTCCAGATCACAGCTCTTCTCCTACAATGAGCAGTTCTTC

abundance: once
d_gene: NA
j_gene: TRBJ2-3
v_gene: TRBV7-3
CDR3aa: CASSFGQSNTDTQYF
CDR3nt: TGTGCCAGCAGCTTCGGACAGAGCAACACAGATACGCAGTATTTT

abundance: NA
d_gene: NA
j_gene: TRBJ1-5
v_gene: TRBV5-5
CDR3aa: CASSLIGQNNQPQHF
CDR3nt: TGTGCCAGCAGCTTAATCGGACAGAATAATCAGCCCCAGCATTTT

abundance: NA
d_gene: NA
j_gene: TRBJ2-3
v_gene: TRBV28
CDR3aa: CASHSGGFTDTQYF
CDR3nt: TGTGCCAGTCACTCTGGCGGTTTCACAGATACGCAGTATTTT